The 32 T cell receptor beta chains given below trace back to one sample, sequenced in a study of Graves' ophthalmopathy and Graves' hyperthyroidism. TCR beta CDR3 regions were amplified from RNA transcripts. First-round RT-PCR with HTBI primers preceded a second-round multiplex PCR. MiXCR, run by TCRdb on the multiplex PCR reads, gives a single entry per CDR3 protein. The data show about 220,000 distinct CDR3 sequences, 20% to 25% seen once. Sequenced material: peripheral blood. Receptors originate from a woman in her 50s with Graves' ophthalmopathy.

The chain is built from TRBV6-1 and TRBJ2-7, with 7 bases aligning to TRBD1. The V segment lost 6 bases and the J segment 2 bases; nucleotides outside the gene matches: 7. Germline V lookup: CDR1 MNHNS, CDR2 SASEGT. The CDR3 contains 14 residues. The CDR3 DNA follows: TGTGCCAGCAGCGACAGGGCCCTGACCTACGAGCAGTACTTC. Its protein product is CASSDRALTYEQYF.

The J gene is TRBJ2-7, the V gene TRBV12-5, with a tentative D call TRBD1 (5 bases). The CDR3 covers 16 residues. The V end lost 2 bases, the J end lost 2 bases, and 16 bases lay between the germline ends. Germline CDR1 is LGHNT and CDR2 is FRNRAP. CDR3 protein: CASGLTQGSRPYEQYF. The CDR3 DNA sequence: TGTGCTAGTGGTTTGACGCAGGGTTCGCGGCCCTACGAGCAGTACTTC.

This clonotype occurred a few times. The chain's CDR3 is CASRGTGLSGANVLTF. Written as DNA, the CDR3 is TGTGCCAGCAGGGGGACAGGGCTCTCTGGGGCCAACGTCCTGACTTTC. The chain joins TRBV12-3 or TRBV12-4 to TRBJ2-6, with 9 nucleotides matching TRBD1. The CDR3 totals 16 residues. V lost 6 bases and J lost 0; bases outside the gene matches: 3.

This clonotype was seen many times. V is TRBV28 and J is TRBJ2-7; D gene ambiguous. The CDR3 length is 14 residues. Deletions cut 5 bases from V and 4 bases from J, with 15 bases between. Germline values: CDR1 MDHEN, CDR2 SYDVKM. DNA of the CDR3: TGTGCCAGCAGTCTTCCCCTCTCGGTTTACGAGCAGTACTTC. Its translation: CASSLPLSVYEQYF. The entire variable domain, with the rest obtained from reference TRBV28 and TRBJ2-7, is as follows: DVKVTQSSRYLVKRTGEKVFLECVQDMDHENMFWYRQDPGLGLRLIYFSYDVKMKEKGDIPEGYSVSREKKERFSLILESASTNQTSMYLCASSLPLSVYEQYFGPGTRLTVT.

There are many counts of this clonotype. The chain combines TRBV9 with TRBJ2-7; 9 nucleotides align to TRBD1. The ends lost 4 bases at V and 5 bases at J; junction bases unmatched: 13. The CDR3 contains 16 residues. CDR1 is SGDLS, CDR2 YYNGEE, per germline. The chain's CDR3 is CASSPRTGTGFDEQYF. The CDR3 DNA reads as TGTGCCAGCAGCCCCAGGACCGGGACAGGGTTCGACGAGCAGTACTTC.

This clonotype was counted a few times. The rearrangement joins TRBV5-1 to TRBJ1-1; D not resolved. CDR3 length: 16 residues. V was cut by 0 bases and J by 0 bases, with 12 bases left in between. The germline V gene has CDR1 SGHRS and CDR2 YFSETQ. CDR3 region: CASSLASSRMNTEAFF. The CDR3 DNA reads TGCGCCAGCAGCTTGGCCTCTTCCAGGATGAACACTGAAGCTTTCTTT.

This clonotype was counted at least ten times. The V call is TRBV19, the J call TRBJ1-2, with a possible D match to TRBD1 (5 bases). V lost 3 bases to trimming and J lost 4 bases, with 9 bases between them. The CDR3 consists of 13 residues. Germline values: CDR1 LNHDA, CDR2 SQIVND (reference sequence). CDR3: CASSIDRLYGYTF. Written as DNA, the CDR3 is TGTGCCAGTAGTATCGACAGACTCTATGGCTACACCTTC.

At least ten counts were recorded for this clonotype. The V and J genes are TRBV5-1 and TRBJ2-2; D is perhaps TRBD2 (6 bases). The germline gives CDR1 SGHRS, CDR2 YFSETQ. Trimming left V 7 bases short and J 4 bases short, with 11 bases between. The CDR3 runs 13 residues. As DNA, the CDR3 is TGCGCCAGCGAGGGCGGGACCACCGGGGAGCTGTTTTTT. This encodes CASEGGTTGELFF.

This clonotype was seen at least ten times. The CDR3 DNA sequence: TGTGCCAGCAGTTACGTGGGAGGGGGAAACATTCAGTACTTC. This encodes CASSYVGGGNIQYF. V gene TRBV6-5 combines with J gene TRBJ2-4; D might be TRBD2 (7 bases). V lost 2 bases to trimming and J lost 6 bases, with 11 bases between them. Germline V gives CDR1 MNHEY, CDR2 SVGAGI. CDR3 length: 14 residues.

This clonotype has just a few counts. V and J are TRBV20-1 and TRBJ2-5; tentatively, D is TRBD1 or TRBD2 (6 bases each). The CDR3 has 13 amino acids. Per germline, CDR1 DFQATT and CDR2 SNEGSKA (reference sequence). V was clipped by 5 bases and J by 3 bases, with 13 bases between them. Written as DNA, the CDR3 is TGCAGTGCTCCAAGGGGGGAAAAAGAGACCCAGTACTTC. Translated, it gives CSAPRGEKETQYF.

This clonotype has at least ten counts. The chain joins TRBV2 to TRBJ2-1; D unresolved. CDR3 length: 14 residues. The germline gives CDR1 SNHLY, CDR2 FYNNEI. Trimming cost V 6 bases and J 7 bases, with 16 bases left between them. CDR3 sequence: CASRLGVEGNEQFF. The CDR3 DNA sequence: TGTGCCAGCAGGTTGGGCGTCGAAGGGAATGAGCAGTTCTTC.

J is TRBJ1-6 and V is TRBV5-6; no firm D call. Germline assignment: CDR1 SGHDT and CDR2 YYEEEE. Trimming removed 6 bases from V and 9 bases from J, with 19 bases in between. The CDR3 runs 15 residues. CDR3 residues: CASTSLFGPGSPLHF. In DNA, the CDR3 is TGTGCCAGCACCTCCTTATTCGGACCCGGTTCACCCCTCCACTTT. The whole variable domain, filled in from reference TRBV5-6 and TRBJ1-6, reads DAGVTQSPTHLIKTRGQQVTLRCSPKSGHDTVSWYQQALGQGPQFIFQYYEEEERQRGNFPDRFSGHQFPNYSSELNVNALLLGDSALYLCASTSLFGPGSPLHFGNGTRLTVT.

As concerns this clonotype: Mismatch with germline at one junction end may stem from a read error. The chain employs TRBV6-1 and TRBJ2-6, with D maybe TRBD1 (5 bases). Germline CDR1 reads MNHNS; CDR2 reads SASEGT. The CDR3 covers 14 residues. The CDR3 nucleotides read TGTGCCAGCAGTGCAGGTACTGGGGCCAACGGCCTGACTTTC. Protein: CASSAGTGANGLTF.

Only a few counts were recorded for this clonotype. The V and J genes are TRBV30 and TRBJ2-2, with D perhaps TRBD1 or TRBD2 (5 bases each). Germline-derived CDR1 and CDR2 are GTSNPN and SVGIG (reference sequence). V lost 5 bases and J 2 bases, leaving 12 bases between the germline ends. The CDR3 runs to 14 residues. CDR3 sequence: CAWAEGPNTGELFF. The CDR3 nucleotides are TGTGCCTGGGCAGAGGGGCCCAACACCGGGGAGCTGTTTTTT.

This clonotype was counted at least ten times. The chain employs TRBV19 and TRBJ2-7; a possible D gene is TRBD1 (6 bases). The CDR3 is 14 residues long. V was clipped by 5 bases and J by 0 bases, with 11 bases between them. Germline loops: CDR1 LNHDA, CDR2 SQIVND (reference sequence). The CDR3 loop is CASSADSLSYEQYF. The CDR3 DNA reads TGTGCCAGTAGTGCGGACAGCCTCTCCTACGAGCAGTACTTC.

The gene calls are TRBV25-1 and TRBJ1-3, with D maybe TRBD1 (6 bases). Per germline, CDR1 MGHDK and CDR2 SYGVNS. The CDR3 consists of 16 residues. V shed 3 bases and J shed 1 base, with 13 bases lying between them. The CDR3 sequence is CASSDQRQGSGNTIYF. The CDR3 coding sequence is TGTGCCAGCAGTGATCAACGGCAGGGGTCTGGAAACACCATATATTTT.

This clonotype was seen ten or more times. The chain uses TRBV9 and TRBJ1-5; D gene unclear. This CDR3 has 14 amino acids. Germline CDR1 and CDR2: SGDLS and YYNGEE. The V end lost 0 bases, the J end lost 7 bases, and 11 bases lay between the germline ends. Written as DNA, the CDR3 is TGTGCCAGCAGCGTAGAATCGGCGGGACAGCCCCAGCATTTT. Protein product: CASSVESAGQPQHF.

This clonotype has at least ten counts. This sequence joins TRBV5-1 and TRBJ2-7; D not certain. CDR1 and CDR2 (germline): SGHRS, YFSETQ. V lost 4 bases to trimming and J lost 0 bases, with 8 bases between them. CDR3 size: 13 residues. CDR3 residues: CASSQTVSYEQYF. In nucleotides, the CDR3 is TGCGCCAGCAGCCAGACGGTCTCCTACGAGCAGTACTTC.

This clonotype was found many times. The genes are TRBV10-3 and TRBJ2-6; D is unresolved. Germline V CDR1 and CDR2: ENHRY, SYGVKD. V was pared by 2 bases and J by 0 bases, with 8 bases between. This CDR3 contains 16 residues. As DNA, the CDR3 is TGTGCCATCAGTGAGAGGCGGTCCTCTGGGGCCAACGTCCTGACTTTC. Encoded protein: CAISERRSSGANVLTF.

This clonotype was counted a few times. The chain carries TRBV20-1 and TRBJ1-1; 11 bases are shared with TRBD1. From germline, CDR1 is DFQATT and CDR2 SNEGSKA (reference sequence). The CDR3 spans 15 residues. The trim removed 0 bases at V and 4 bases at J, leaving 4 bases unmatched. The CDR3 DNA sequence: TGCAGTGCTAGAGATAGTGGGACAGGGGGCACTGAAGCTTTCTTT. Translating it yields CSARDSGTGGTEAFF.

This clonotype was picked up many times. CDR3 region: CATLAGGAKNIQYF. CDR3 sequence (DNA): TGTGCCACCCTAGCGGGAGGGGCCAAAAACATTCAGTACTTC. This chain joins TRBV6-2 or TRBV6-3 and TRBJ2-4; TRBD2 agrees at 12 bases. Per germline, CDR1 MNHEY and CDR2 SVGEGT. V dropped 10 bases and J dropped 1; count of bases not matched to a gene: 2. The CDR3 runs to 14 residues.

Ten or more counts support this clonotype. A junction end diverges from the germline sequence, so it may reflect a read error. The CDR3 region has the DNA TGTGCCAGCAGTTCCTCCAATAATTCACCCCTCCACTTT. Its translation: CASSSSNNSPLHF. The chain is built from TRBV6-1 and TRBJ1-6; D unresolved. The germline gives CDR1 MNHNS, CDR2 SASEGT. CDR3 size: 13 residues.

V usage is TRBV6-1 and J usage is TRBJ2-7, with TRBD2 identical over 10 bases. Germline assignment: CDR1 MNHNS and CDR2 SASEGT. The CDR3 consists of 16 residues. The trim removed 0 bases at V and 4 bases at J, leaving 6 bases unmatched. In nucleotides, the CDR3 is TGTGCCAGCAGTGAAGCGCGGACTAGCGGTCGTTACGAGCAGTACTTC. Translated: CASSEARTSGRYEQYF.

This clonotype ranks as medium-sized. This chain uses TRBV6-1 with TRBJ1-2, with D possibly TRBD1 on 5 matching bases. V lost 4 bases and J lost 8, with 17 bases in between. Per the germline V gene, CDR1 is MNHNS and CDR2 is SASEGT. The CDR3 is 14 amino acids. In DNA form, the CDR3 reads TGTGCCAGCAGTGGAGTAGGGCAGGGAGACGGCTACACCTTC. Translation gives CASSGVGQGDGYTF.

This clonotype was detected ten times or more. J is TRBJ1-1 and V is TRBV5-1; the match to TRBD1 covers 7 bases. Per germline, CDR1 SGHRS and CDR2 YFSETQ. The CDR3 length is 15 residues. V lost 5 bases to trimming and J lost 1 base; unmatched junction nucleotides: 8. The CDR3 sequence is CASRHNDRANTEAFF. As DNA, the CDR3 is TGCGCCAGCAGACACAATGACAGGGCGAACACTGAAGCTTTCTTT.

The V gene is TRBV10-1, the J gene TRBJ2-4; D is undetermined. The germline V gene encodes CDR1 WNHNN and CDR2 SYGVQD (reference sequence). The germline V and J ends were trimmed by 8 bases and 7 bases, with 15 bases remaining between them. CDR3 length: 13 residues. The CDR3 nucleotides read TGCGCCAGCCCCAATAACCCCCGGAACATTCAGTACTTC. Translation gives CASPNNPRNIQYF.

This clonotype was picked up many times. This chain uses TRBV20-1 with TRBJ2-5; 12 nucleotides align to TRBD2. Losses at the gene ends were 3 bases for V and 5 bases for J; bases not matched to a gene: 10. The CDR3 has 16 residues. Germline-derived CDR1 and CDR2 are DFQATT and SNEGSKA (reference sequence). This chain's CDR3 is CSASTASGRARETQYF. For the CDR3, the DNA is TGCAGTGCTAGTACGGCTAGCGGGAGGGCTAGGGAGACCCAGTACTTC.

This clonotype was recorded many times. The V gene is TRBV5-1, the J gene TRBJ2-7; TRBD2 aligns across 15 bases. V shed 4 bases and J 12 bases; nucleotides not matched to a gene: 8. The CDR3 has 14 amino acids. CDR1 SGHRS and CDR2 YFSETQ come from the germline V gene. CDR3 bases: TGCGCCAGCAGCCCGGGACTAGCGGGAGGCGTTTCGTACTTC. Translating gives CASSPGLAGGVSYF. The entire variable domain, with the rest obtained from reference TRBV5-1 and TRBJ2-7, is as follows: KAGVTQTPRYLIKTRGQQVTLSCSPISGHRSVSWYQQTPGQGLQFLFEYFSETQRNKGNFPGRFSGRQFSNSRSEMNVSTLELGDSALYLCASSPGLAGGVSYFGPGTRLTVT.

The chain couples TRBV6-2 or TRBV6-3 to TRBJ2-2; D is possibly TRBD1 (6 bases). The CDR3 contains 12 residues. With 6 bases removed from V and 6 bases from J, the gap between germline ends came to 8 bases. CDR1 is MNHEY, CDR2 SVGEGT, per germline. The DNA of the CDR3 is TGTGCCAGCAGCGACAGGTCCGGGGAGCTGTTTTTT. Amino acids: CASSDRSGELFF.

In this sample, this clonotype turned up many times. The chain combines TRBV27 with TRBJ2-7, with unresolved D. The CDR3 spans 12 residues. V was cut by 6 bases and J by 3 bases, with 9 bases left in between. Germline lookup yields CDR1 MNHEY and CDR2 SMNVEV (reference sequence). CDR3 coding DNA: TGTGCCAGCAGGGGCAGTTTCTACGAGCAGTACTTC. Protein sequence: CASRGSFYEQYF.

This clonotype was detected many times. CDR3 bases: TGCAGTGCTGACGACAGGGCGCATGGCTACACCTTC. It specifies CSADDRAHGYTF. The rearrangement links TRBV20-1 to TRBJ1-2, with 7 bases lining up with TRBD1. The CDR3 spans 12 residues. The V segment lost 5 bases and the J segment 6 bases; nucleotides outside the gene matches: 6. In germline, CDR1 is DFQATT, CDR2 SNEGSKA (reference sequence).

The chain has TRBV2 and TRBJ2-5; 8 bases line up with TRBD1. The V gene's germline CDR1 is SNHLY and CDR2 FYNNEI. The CDR3 is made up of 15 amino acids. Trimming removed 4 bases from V and 1 base from J; junction bases left unmatched: 5. The CDR3 DNA reads as TGTGCCAGCAGTGGGACAGGGCAACTCCAAGAGACCCAGTACTTC. This translates into CASSGTGQLQETQYF.